A single sample is the source of the 12 T cell receptor beta chains below, sequenced in a study of cytomegalovirus exposure and HLA in healthy donors (dated by TCRdb to 2016 to 2017). Libraries were made using the immunoSEQ multiplex PCR assay. The multiplex PCR relied on a mix of 60 forward primers for TCR Vbeta segments and 13 reverse primers for TCR Jbeta segments. TCRdb carries this immuneACCESS record with in-frame sequences only. Its versions omit some clonotypes, under half of them owing to an unresolved V gene in the studies checked, with the rest unexplained. This sample's table carries 75,000 to 95,000 clones. 1.3% to 1.5% of the sample comes from the top ten. Specimen: PBMCs. The receptors come from a woman aged 60-70 years in good health and CMV-seronegative.

V usage is TRBV10-3 and J usage is TRBJ2-7; maybe TRBD2 (6 bases). Germline V gene data show CDR1 as ENHRY and CDR2 as SYGVKD. There are 13 residues in the CDR3. Trimming left V 7 bases short and J 4 bases short, with 14 bases between. The DNA of the CDR3 is TGTGCCATCAACCCCGGGACTCCTTACGAGCAGTACTTC. Its translation: CAINPGTPYEQYF.

This chain connects TRBV7-8 to TRBJ1-1; no firm D call. The CDR3 is 13 amino acids. CDR1 and CDR2 from the germline V gene are SGHVS and FQNEAQ. The ends were cut back, 5 bases at V and 0 bases at J, with 7 bases in the middle. In DNA, the CDR3 is TGTGCCAGCAGCAGCGGGGTGAACACTGAAGCTTTCTTT. Amino acids: CASSSGVNTEAFF.

V is TRBV7-8 and J is TRBJ1-1; possibly TRBD1 for D (5 bases). Germline V CDR1 and CDR2: SGHVS, FQNEAQ. Trimming took off 7 bases at V and 3 bases at J, with 15 bases between the two ends. There are 14 residues in the CDR3. The CDR3 nucleotides read TGTGCCAGCATCCGGGGGGAGGCGTACACTGAAGCTTTCTTT. This translates into CASIRGEAYTEAFF.

This sequence joins TRBV6-4 and TRBJ2-5; D gene unclear. The DNA end is more similar to TRBJ2-7, so the J call may be wrong. The CDR3 loop spans 14 amino acids. From germline, CDR1 is MRHNA and CDR2 SNTAGT. The CDR3 DNA follows: TGTGCCAGCAGTGGGATTGCGGACTCCTACGAGCAGTACTTC. Residues: CASSGIADSYEQYF.

The chain has TRBV6-6 and TRBJ1-6; weak D call: TRBD1 (6 bases). Trimming stripped 5 bases from V and 7 bases from J, with 15 bases between. CDR3 length equals 15 residues. The germline V gene has CDR1 MNHNY and CDR2 SVGAGI (reference sequence). The CDR3 region is CASSQRQGLNSPLHF. CDR3 bases: TGTGCCAGCAGTCAGAGGCAGGGGTTGAATTCACCCCTCCACTTT.

The chain recombines TRBV28 with TRBJ2-7; D remains ambiguous. The CDR3 is made up of 10 amino acids. V lost 8 bases and J 9 bases, leaving 11 bases between the germline ends. CDR1 is MDHEN and CDR2 is SYDVKM in the germline V gene. CDR3 amino acids: CASGSPLQYF. The CDR3 DNA reads as TGTGCCAGCGGCTCCCCGTTGCAGTACTTC.

This chain links TRBV15 with TRBJ2-7, with D possibly TRBD2 on 5 matching bases. The V and J ends lost 0 bases and 1 base respectively, with 13 bases between them. CDR1 LNHNV and CDR2 YYDKDF come from the germline V gene (reference sequence). The CDR3 length is 16 residues. The CDR3 DNA follows: TGTGCCACCAGCAGAGATACGGGATCGAGTTCCTACGAGCAGTACTTC. Its protein product is CATSRDTGSSSYEQYF.

The chain couples TRBV6-5 to TRBJ1-5; D unresolved. Trimming left V 4 bases short and J 4 bases short, with 8 bases between. Germline values: CDR1 MNHEY, CDR2 SVGAGI. The length of the CDR3 is 13 residues. CDR3 region: CASSSTGNQPQHF. CDR3 nucleotide sequence: TGTGCCAGCAGTTCGACGGGGAATCAGCCCCAGCATTTT.

The chain recombines TRBV6-6 with TRBJ2-2; D call uncertain. Germline CDR1 is MNHNY and CDR2 is SVGAGI (reference sequence). Deletions cut 4 bases from V and 1 base from J, with 4 bases between. The CDR3 loop spans 13 amino acids. Here the CDR3 reads CASSSLNTGELFF. For the CDR3, the DNA is TGTGCCAGCAGTTCTTTGAACACCGGGGAGCTGTTTTTT.

This chain uses TRBV21-1 with TRBJ2-3; the table names TRBD1, a call not compared with the DNA. TRBV21-1 is deemed a pseudogene. There are 17 residues in the CDR3. CDR3 sequence (DNA): TGTGCCAGCAGCAAACGGTCAAGAGGGGGCAGGACAGATACGCAGTATTTT. Translating it yields CASSKRSRGGRTDTQYF.

The chain joins TRBV7-2 to TRBJ2-3; TRBD2 agrees at 9 bases. J gave up 1 base and V 5 bases, and 10 bases lay outside the gene matches. This CDR3 spans 17 amino acids. Germline assignment: CDR1 SGHTA and CDR2 FQGNSA. Here the CDR3 reads CASSPGTSTHGTDTQYF. The CDR3 DNA is TGTGCCAGCAGCCCCGGGACTAGCACCCATGGCACAGATACGCAGTATTTT.

The CDR3 loop is CASSATGVSGANVLTF. The CDR3 DNA follows: TGTGCCAGCAGTGCAACAGGGGTCTCTGGGGCCAACGTCCTGACTTTC. The V call is TRBV2, the J call TRBJ2-6; 7 bases are a match to TRBD1. Germline CDR1 and CDR2: SNHLY and FYNNEI. V was clipped by 4 bases and J by 0 bases; unmatched bases: 3. This CDR3 is built from 16 residues.